The rows below give T cell receptor beta chains drawn from one sample of a study of T cells after yellow fever vaccination. Via MiXCR, TCRdb re-called the 5' RACE reads, giving one row per CDR3 protein. The table lists about 360,000 distinct CDR3 sequences, 6.2% of them singletons. Sequencing used PBMCs, obtained 5 days after the yellow fever booster vaccination. These receptor sequences come from a man younger than 40 who received the YFV17D yellow fever vaccine. Each CDR3 is given with its conserved first and last residue.

V	J	CDR3
TRBV10-3	TRBJ2-1	CAISTRLAGVGNEQFF
TRBV20-1	TRBJ2-3	CCAIPSFRGRTDTQYF
TRBV6-5	TRBJ2-7	CASRRGSPYEQYF
TRBV20-1	TRBJ1-3	CSAPGQGAVTNTIYF
TRBV6-5	TRBJ2-5	CASSSLLAGGPQGKTQYF
TRBV29-1	TRBJ2-3	CSVEGTPSTDTQYF
TRBV12-3/TRBV12-4	TRBJ2-5	CASSLPSLETQYF
TRBV3-1	TRBJ2-3	CASSQDFLAGVLDTQYF
TRBV20-1	TRBJ2-6	CSAPSGGSGANVLTF
TRBV10-3	TRBJ2-1	CASALAGGQNEQFF
TRBV5-1	TRBJ2-7	CASSFSGTTSYEQYF
TRBV20-1	TRBJ1-1	CSAWPRDLNTEAFF
TRBV29-1	TRBJ2-7	CSTRRGWEQYF
TRBV9	TRBJ2-7	CASSTDPGTSLYEQYF
TRBV27	TRBJ2-3	CASTVGWGDTQYF
TRBV12-3/TRBV12-4	TRBJ2-2	CASSLGVAGELFF
TRBV5-1	TRBJ2-1	CASSIAGTGGDEQFF
TRBV7-2	TRBJ1-2	CASSLTGSYGYTF
TRBV5-1	TRBJ2-4	CASSPGKAGDIQYF
TRBV7-2	TRBJ2-1	CASSLVGGGTYNEQFF
TRBV7-2	TRBJ1-6	CASTLHTTPLHF
TRBV4-2	TRBJ2-7	CAGERERYEQYF
TRBV5-1	TRBJ2-1	CASSSPYNEQFF
TRBV18	TRBJ2-7	CASSGRAGVYEQYF
TRBV5-4	TRBJ2-5	CASSAGTGFFETQYF
TRBV9	TRBJ2-1	CASSPWGGSSSYNEQFF
TRBV24-1	TRBJ2-7	CATRFSSYEQYF
TRBV18	TRBJ2-1	CASSPPGLAGTTIF
TRBV27	TRBJ1-4	CASNARGGREKLFF
TRBV5-1	TRBJ2-1	CASSPSGLKNGEQFF
TRBV4-3	TRBJ2-2	CASSLHHGAGAGELFF
TRBV7-8	TRBJ2-5	CASSLVPSATETQYF
TRBV5-4	TRBJ1-1	CASSLVRGRNTEAFF
TRBV24-1	TRBJ1-2	CATSDSGTTGGYTF
TRBV3-1	TRBJ2-7	CASSQGWSDSRLEQYF
TRBV5-4	TRBJ2-5	CATTEIGVVETQYF
TRBV18	TRBJ2-4	CASFNGAVQGIQYF
TRBV10-3	TRBJ1-2	CAISWDSRANYGYTF
TRBV28	TRBJ1-4	CASSLGASNEKLFF
TRBV29-1	TRBJ2-5	CSVDSGRARETQYF
TRBV7-7	TRBJ2-5	CASSPRQGEPETQYF
TRBV3-1	TRBJ2-2	CASSQGDRMNTGELFF
TRBV20-1	TRBJ2-2	CSARDSRLGTTGELFF
TRBV11-2	TRBJ2-1	CASSLSRAARQFF
TRBV7-2	TRBJ2-7	CASSLAPPSGSYEQYF